The present T cell receptor beta chain was sequenced within a study of blood T cell repertoires in COVID-19. Looking at the study overall: There were acute and convalescent COVID-19 samples, and they came from the United States, Italy and Spain. The cDNA or gDNA used as material had been derived from T cells, B-cell-depleted T cells, or PBMCs.

This clone was seen just once. Under the authors' procedure: Estimates of nucleated cell counts were drawn from the amplification of reference gene primers. Method: immunoSEQ multiplex PCR; TCRdb's copy keeps in-frame clones and lacks some. V, J and clone size derive from that table, while D and trimming were established from the DNA sequence. The sample has about 170,000 clones; around 67% are singletons. CDR3 length: 16 residues. Germline lookup yields CDR1 MGHRA and CDR2 YSYEKL. With 0 bases removed from V and 6 bases from J, the gap between germline ends came to 16 bases. V gene TRBV4-1 combines with J gene TRBJ2-3; a weak D match, TRBD1 (5 bases). This TCR derives from a woman aged 80 or over with acute or convalescent COVID-19. The sequenced material came from peripheral blood. For the CDR3, the DNA is TGCGCCAGCAGCCAAGAGGGTTGGGGCATTGCGGATACGCAGTATTTT. Amino acid sequence: CASSQEGWGIADTQYF.